This T cell receptor (beta chain) was sequenced in a study of cytomegalovirus exposure and HLA in healthy donors. Concerning this clone itself: Its antigen is not known.

The study ran its PCR with 60 Vbeta and 13 Jbeta primers. TCRdb keeps only in-frame clones here, not all; method: immunoSEQ multiplex PCR. The sample's table shows about 200,000 clones. V was pared by 4 bases and J by 5 bases, with 10 bases of the junction left unmatched. CDR1 SGHDN and CDR2 FVKESK come from the germline V gene. CDR3 size: 15 residues. Study results and limitations: The presence/absence work took it that sequencing depth was about the same across donors. There were a few CMV-associated chains whose specificity for CMV antigens was confirmed in vitro. With further analysis later on, most CMV-associated TCR beta chains appeared HLA-restricted. Later analysis demonstrated an association between a missense DCLRE1C variant and TCR beta V- and J-gene trimming.

Source material: PBMCs. This sequence was found in a boy aged 5 to 17 in good health and CMV-seronegative. V gene TRBV14 combines with J gene TRBJ1-1; 7 nucleotides align to TRBD1. The CDR3 DNA reads as TGTGCCAGCAGCCCAGAGACGGACAGGTGGACTGAAGCTTTCTTT. It encodes CASSPETDRWTEAFF.